The T cell receptor (beta chain) under discussion was sequenced for a study of tumor-infiltrating lymphocytes in localized non-small cell lung cancer. The assay was immunoSEQ multiplex PCR, and TCRdb's table has in-frame clones only and misses some. The profile shows some 15,000 clones, around 84% of them singletons. This clone was counted between two and nine times. Germline V gene data show CDR1 as MDHEN and CDR2 as SYDVKM. After removal of 3 bases from V and 11 bases from J, the junction contained 13 bases not matched to a gene. The CDR3 contains 16 residues. V usage is TRBV28 and J usage is TRBJ1-1, with 12 bases that match TRBD1. The TCR comes from a human donor with non-small cell lung cancer. The specimen was uninvolved lung tissue not adjacent to the tumor. The DNA of the CDR3 is TGTGCCAGCAGTTTTTTACCGGGACAGGGGGCGAGAGAGGCTTTCTTT. Protein sequence: CASSFLPGQGAREAFF.